The 10 T cell receptor beta chains reported below all come from one sample, sequenced in a study of T cell responses to AZD1222 COVID-19 vaccine. TCRdb's copy holds only in-frame clones and misses some; the assay was immunoSEQ multiplex PCR. Found here are 130,000 to 150,000 clones, 88% of them singletons; the top ten hold 5% to 6.5%. The sequencing used peripheral blood, collected 28 days after the second dose of the MenACWY control vaccine. Every receptor here comes from an adult who received the MenACWY meningococcal vaccine as a control.

The V and J genes are TRBV7-2 and TRBJ1-2; tentative D call: TRBD1 (5 bases). V was trimmed by 5 bases and J by 6 bases, leaving 19 bases between them. This CDR3 has 15 residues. Looked up from germline, CDR1 is SGHTA and CDR2 is FQGNSA. CDR3: CASSRGDPRSDGYTF. CDR3 sequence (DNA): TGTGCCAGCAGCCGGGGGGACCCGAGGTCCGATGGCTACACCTTC. The complete variable domain, with remaining parts taken from reference TRBV7-2 and TRBJ1-2, reads GAGVSQSPSNKVTEKGKDVELRCDPISGHTALYWYRQSLGQGLEFLIYFQGNSAPDKSGLPSDRFSAERTGGSVSTLTIQRTQQEDSAVYLCASSRGDPRSDGYTFGSGTRLTVV.

This rearrangement joins TRBV7-9 to TRBJ1-2, with D unresolved. CDR1 is SEHNR, CDR2 FQNEAQ, per germline (reference sequence). The CDR3 consists of 13 residues. V lost 1 base, J lost 8 bases, and 11 bases lay in between. CDR3 bases: TGTGCCAGCAGCTTAGACTCCGCCCGCGGCTACACCTTC. Translating it yields CASSLDSARGYTF.

The V and J genes are TRBV4-1 and TRBJ2-5; D gene ambiguous. The CDR3 is 13 amino acids. Germline V gives CDR1 MGHRA, CDR2 YSYEKL. V was pared by 4 bases and J by 1 base, with 7 bases between. CDR3 sequence: CASSLLVQETQYF. The CDR3 DNA is TGCGCCAGCAGCCTCCTCGTCCAAGAGACCCAGTACTTC.

The chain combines TRBV27 with TRBJ1-5, with TRBD1 matching 8 bases. CDR3 length: 18 residues. Per the germline V gene, CDR1 is MNHEY and CDR2 is SMNVEV (reference sequence). V shed 7 bases and J 6 bases; nucleotides not matched to a gene: 20. CDR3 nucleotides: TGTGCCAGCACGGGGCTTCGGACAGGGTCCGGTTGGGCTCAGCCCCAGCATTTT. It codes for CASTGLRTGSGWAQPQHF.

V is TRBV30 and J is TRBJ2-3, with 7 bases identical to TRBD2. The V gene end was trimmed by 3 bases and the J gene end by 2 bases; junction bases not matched to a gene: 5. The CDR3 extends over 14 amino acids. Germline-derived CDR1 and CDR2 are GTSNPN and SVGIG (reference sequence). CDR3 DNA sequence: TGTGCCTGGAGCGACGGGACTAACACAGATACGCAGTATTTT. Encoded protein: CAWSDGTNTDTQYF.

The chain employs TRBV24-1 and TRBJ2-7, with D unclear. Germline CDR1 and CDR2: KGHDR and SFDVKD. The CDR3 spans 13 residues. Trimming took 4 bases from V and 2 from J, leaving 8 bases between them. The CDR3 bases are TGTGCCACCAGTGAGTCTGGGACCTACGAGCAGTACTTC. Residues: CATSESGTYEQYF.

The J gene is TRBJ1-2, the V gene TRBV5-4; D possibly corresponds to TRBD1 (5 bases). Germline CDR1 is SGHNT and CDR2 is YYREEE (reference sequence). The CDR3 runs 13 residues. V shed 3 bases and J shed 6 bases, with 12 bases lying between them. The CDR3 DNA is TGTGCCAGCAGCTCCCAGGGAGAGGATGGCTACACCTTC. It yields the protein CASSSQGEDGYTF.

The chain is built from TRBV19 and TRBJ1-2; D perhaps matches TRBD1 (5 bases). The V end was cut by 6 bases, the J end by 3 bases, with 14 bases between. CDR3 length: 14 residues. Germline assignment: CDR1 LNHDA and CDR2 SQIVND (reference sequence). In DNA, the CDR3 is TGTGCCAGTAGCACACCCGGGACTTACTATGGCTACACCTTC. It specifies CASSTPGTYYGYTF.

This clone was observed a handful of times. The chain recombines TRBV6-2 or TRBV6-3 with TRBJ2-5; the match to TRBD2 covers 10 bases. CDR3 length equals 16 residues. The V and J ends lost 8 bases and 7 bases, in that order; junction bases with no gene match: 16. Germline assignment: CDR1 MNHEY and CDR2 SVGEGT. Written as DNA, the CDR3 is TGTGCCAGCGGCCCCCATGAGCGGGGGGGCGGCGTGACCCAGTACTTC. Encoded protein: CASGPHERGGGVTQYF.

The chain combines TRBV30 with TRBJ1-2; 11 nucleotides match TRBD1. There are 13 residues in the CDR3. Germline CDR1 GTSNPN, CDR2 SVGIG (reference sequence). J gave up 8 bases and V 1 base, and 3 bases lay outside the gene matches. CDR3 sequence: CAWSGTGGRGYTF. CDR3 bases: TGTGCCTGGAGTGGGACAGGGGGCCGGGGCTACACCTTC.